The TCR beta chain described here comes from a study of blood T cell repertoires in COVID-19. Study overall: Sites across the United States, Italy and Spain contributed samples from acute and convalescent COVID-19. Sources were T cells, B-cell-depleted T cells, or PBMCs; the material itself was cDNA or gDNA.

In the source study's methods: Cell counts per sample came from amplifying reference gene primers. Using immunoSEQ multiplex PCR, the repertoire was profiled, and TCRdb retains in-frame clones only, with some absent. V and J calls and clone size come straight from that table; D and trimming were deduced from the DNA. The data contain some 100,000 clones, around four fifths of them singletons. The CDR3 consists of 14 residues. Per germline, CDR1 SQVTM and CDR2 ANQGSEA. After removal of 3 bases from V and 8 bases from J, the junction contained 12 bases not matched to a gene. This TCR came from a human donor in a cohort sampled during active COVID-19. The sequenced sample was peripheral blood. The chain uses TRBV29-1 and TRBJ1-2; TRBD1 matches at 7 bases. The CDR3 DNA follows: TGCAGCGTTGATCGGAGGGGTACAGGGGAAGGCTACACCTTC. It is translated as CSVDRRGTGEGYTF.